This is a list of T cell receptor beta chains from one sample in a study of T-cell reconstitution after alpha-beta-depleted transplantation in children. Each CDR3 protein is one row after TCRdb ran MiXCR on the PCR reads. The table includes 120,000 or so distinct CDR3 sequences, 20% to 25% detected once. The input for sequencing was PBMCs, mostly from graft donor cells, taken 180 days after TCRalphabeta/CD19-depleted stem cell transplant. These receptors were taken from a male patient between 2 and 10 years old who had a stem cell transplant for chronic granulomatous disease, so the T cells may come from the graft donor. The CDR3 runs from the conserved cysteine through the conserved F or W. The D gene is left open where the match is weak. Clone size is not always given. Where it is, it says once, few, many or a class for expanded clones.

J: TRBJ2-3; D: .; V: TRBV29-1; size: many; CDR3: CSVVGLSDTQYF; DNA: TGCAGCGTTGTAGGTCTGTCAGATACGCAGTATTTT
J: TRBJ1-2; D: .; V: TRBV29-1; size: .; CDR3: CSVINRDPTNYGYTF; DNA: TGCAGCGTTATAAACCGGGACCCTACTAACTATGGCTACACCTTC
J: TRBJ2-1; D: TRBD2; V: TRBV3-1; size: .; CDR3: CASSQLAGAAYNEQFF; DNA: TGTGCCAGCAGCCAGCTAGCGGGAGCGGCCTACAATGAGCAGTTCTTC
J: TRBJ2-7; D: .; V: TRBV20-1; size: .; CDR3: CSAKGYEQYF; DNA: TGCAGTGCTAAAGGGTACGAGCAGTACTTC
J: TRBJ2-2; D: .; V: TRBV28; size: once; CDR3: CASRDDKNTGELFF; DNA: TGTGCCAGCAGGGACGACAAGAACACCGGGGAGCTGTTTTTT
J: TRBJ1-2; D: .; V: TRBV10-3; size: .; CDR3: CAISESGGRHYGYTF; DNA: TGTGCCATCAGTGAGTCGGGGGGGCGGCACTATGGCTACACCTTC
J: TRBJ1-6; D: .; V: TRBV5-1; size: many; CDR3: CASRSGTTSDSPLHF; DNA: TGCGCCAGCAGGTCCGGGACAACCTCTGATTCACCCCTCCACTTT
J: TRBJ2-5; D: TRBD2; V: TRBV12-3/TRBV12-4; size: many; CDR3: CASSLPGLAETQYF; DNA: TGTGCCAGCAGTCTACCGGGACTAGCGGAGACCCAGTACTTC
J: TRBJ2-3; D: .; V: TRBV5-1; size: many; CDR3: CASSFGADTQYF; DNA: TGCGCCAGCAGCTTCGGGGCAGATACGCAGTATTTT
J: TRBJ2-1; D: TRBD1; V: TRBV6-1; size: .; CDR3: CASRIPPGQGTYNEQFF; DNA: TGTGCCAGCAGGATCCCCCCGGGACAGGGGACTTACAATGAGCAGTTCTTC
J: TRBJ2-5; D: TRBD2; V: TRBV28; size: .; CDR3: CASDSSGFGETQYF; DNA: TGTGCCAGCGATAGTAGCGGGTTTGGGGAGACCCAGTACTTC
J: TRBJ2-7; D: .; V: TRBV5-1; size: few; CDR3: CASSLAGTKGYEQYF; DNA: TGCGCCAGCAGCTTGGCCGGGACAAAAGGCTACGAGCAGTACTTC
J: TRBJ1-5; D: .; V: TRBV19; size: many; CDR3: CASREGLRRAQPQHF; DNA: TGTGCCAGTAGAGAGGGACTTCGGCGGGCTCAGCCCCAGCATTTT
J: TRBJ2-2; D: .; V: TRBV5-5; size: few; CDR3: CASSPTVGGELFF; DNA: TGTGCCAGCAGCCCAACGGTTGGCGGGGAGCTGTTTTTT
J: TRBJ2-1; D: .; V: TRBV2; size: .; CDR3: CASSEDRGRNEQFF; DNA: TGTGCCAGCAGTGAAGATAGGGGCCGCAATGAGCAGTTCTTC
J: TRBJ2-2; D: .; V: TRBV5-6; size: many; CDR3: CASSLGGAGELFF; DNA: TGTGCCAGCAGCTTGGGGGGAGCCGGGGAGCTGTTTTTT
J: TRBJ2-7; D: .; V: TRBV6-6; size: many; CDR3: CASSYSGEQYF; DNA: TGTGCCAGCAGTTACTCGGGCGAGCAGTACTTC
J: TRBJ2-3; D: TRBD2; V: TRBV7-2; size: .; CDR3: CASSLGAGGEGTDTQYF; DNA: TGTGCCAGCAGCTTAGGAGCGGGAGGCGAGGGCACAGATACGCAGTATTTT
J: TRBJ1-6; D: .; V: TRBV10-2; size: .; CDR3: CASSESPGGSPLHF; DNA: TGCGCCAGCAGTGAGTCACCGGGAGGCTCACCCCTCCACTTT
J: TRBJ2-5; D: TRBD1; V: TRBV5-5; size: few; CDR3: CASSPTGGYQETQYF; DNA: TGTGCCAGCAGCCCGACAGGGGGCTATCAGGAGACCCAGTACTTC
J: TRBJ2-7; D: TRBD1; V: TRBV12-3/TRBV12-4; size: many; CDR3: CASSRSGQGVPYEQYF; DNA: TGTGCCAGCAGCCGCTCCGGACAGGGGGTGCCCTACGAGCAGTACTTC
J: TRBJ2-1; D: .; V: TRBV20-1; size: .; CDR3: CSASGFSYNEQFF; DNA: TGCAGTGCTAGCGGATTCTCCTACAATGAGCAGTTCTTC
J: TRBJ2-1; D: TRBD2; V: TRBV12-3/TRBV12-4; size: many; CDR3: CASSAPGLAGFSYNEQFF; DNA: TGTGCCAGCAGTGCCCCGGGACTAGCGGGATTCTCCTACAATGAGCAGTTCTTC
J: TRBJ2-4; D: TRBD2; V: TRBV28; size: many; CDR3: CASSLWGTSGRPRAKNIQYF; DNA: TGTGCCAGCAGTTTATGGGGTACTAGCGGGAGGCCGCGAGCCAAAAACATTCAGTACTTC
J: TRBJ2-4; D: .; V: TRBV20-1; size: many; CDR3: CSASDSRGDIQYF; DNA: TGCAGTGCTAGCGATTCCAGGGGGGACATTCAGTACTTC
J: TRBJ2-7; D: TRBD1; V: TRBV4-3; size: many; CDR3: CASSLGPGQVYEQYF; DNA: TGCGCCAGCAGCCTAGGCCCTGGACAGGTGTACGAGCAGTACTTC
J: TRBJ2-7; D: .; V: TRBV12-3/TRBV12-4; size: many; CDR3: CASSFTVSSYEQYF; DNA: TGTGCCAGCAGTTTTACTGTGAGCTCCTACGAGCAGTACTTC
J: TRBJ1-6; D: .; V: TRBV20-1; size: many; CDR3: CSAPGQPNSPLHF; DNA: TGCAGTGCCCCGGGCCAGCCGAATTCACCCCTCCACTTT
J: TRBJ2-7; D: .; V: TRBV4-1; size: few; CDR3: CASSQGGTSYEQYF; DNA: TGCGCCAGCAGCCAAGGAGGGACCTCCTACGAGCAGTACTTC
J: TRBJ2-4; D: TRBD2; V: TRBV20-1; size: few; CDR3: CSARDRRLAGTLNIQYF; DNA: TGCAGTGCTAGAGATCGGCGACTAGCGGGAACCCTAAACATTCAGTACTTC
J: TRBJ2-3; D: .; V: TRBV5-1; size: .; CDR3: CASRAGGSVADTQYF; DNA: TGCGCCAGCAGAGCCGGGGGAAGTGTGGCAGATACGCAGTATTTT
J: TRBJ1-1; D: .; V: TRBV12-3/TRBV12-4; size: .; CDR3: CASSLSEGNTEAFF; DNA: TGTGCCAGCAGTTTATCAGAGGGGAACACTGAAGCTTTCTTT
J: TRBJ2-1; D: TRBD2; V: TRBV6-4; size: .; CDR3: CASSVAGEGGNEQFF; DNA: TGTGCCAGCAGTGTTGCGGGGGAGGGAGGCAATGAGCAGTTCTTC
J: TRBJ2-2; D: .; V: TRBV7-9; size: many; CDR3: CASSGEANTGELFF; DNA: TGTGCCAGCAGCGGAGAGGCGAACACCGGGGAGCTGTTTTTT
J: TRBJ1-2; D: .; V: TRBV15; size: .; CDR3: CATSRDGGGYGYTF; DNA: TGTGCCACCAGCAGAGATGGGGGGGGCTATGGCTACACCTTC
J: TRBJ2-7; D: TRBD1; V: TRBV6-1; size: .; CDR3: CASSLIAGTGGEQYF; DNA: TGTGCCAGCAGCCTTATTGCCGGGACAGGGGGCGAGCAGTACTTC
J: TRBJ2-1; D: TRBD2; V: TRBV20-1; size: many; CDR3: CSVWEGLNEQFF; DNA: TGCAGTGTGTGGGAGGGCCTCAATGAGCAGTTCTTC
J: TRBJ2-1; D: TRBD1; V: TRBV5-6; size: .; CDR3: CASSLRDRDNNEQFF; DNA: TGTGCCAGCAGCCTCCGGGACAGGGACAACAATGAGCAGTTCTTC
J: TRBJ1-6; D: .; V: TRBV20-1; size: many; CDR3: CSARVAVQSPLHF; DNA: TGCAGTGCTAGAGTGGCAGTGCAATCACCCCTCCACTTT
J: TRBJ1-2; D: TRBD1; V: TRBV12-3/TRBV12-4; size: .; CDR3: CASSPTGQQSHGYTF; DNA: TGTGCCAGCAGTCCGACGGGACAGCAATCCCATGGCTACACCTTC
J: TRBJ2-2; D: TRBD2; V: TRBV12-3/TRBV12-4; size: .; CDR3: CASSRTSGANTGELFF; DNA: TGTGCCAGCAGTAGGACTAGCGGGGCGAACACCGGGGAGCTGTTTTTT
J: TRBJ2-7; D: .; V: TRBV12-3/TRBV12-4; size: many; CDR3: CASSNPPGLASYEQYF; DNA: TGTGCCAGCAGCAATCCCCCCGGGCTAGCGTCCTACGAGCAGTACTTC
J: TRBJ2-7; D: .; V: TRBV28; size: few; CDR3: CASSSLGEQYF; DNA: TGTGCCAGCAGCTCACTAGGCGAGCAGTACTTC
J: TRBJ2-5; D: .; V: TRBV5-6; size: .; CDR3: CASTLTREGETQYF; DNA: TGTGCCAGCACCCTAACAAGGGAAGGGGAGACCCAGTACTTC
J: TRBJ2-7; D: .; V: TRBV20-1; size: few; CDR3: CSARDRGRRSYEQYF; DNA: TGCAGTGCTAGAGATCGGGGCCGACGCTCCTACGAGCAGTACTTC
J: TRBJ2-1; D: .; V: TRBV29-1; size: many; CDR3: CSVGIVPYNEQFF; DNA: TGCAGCGTTGGGATAGTACCCTACAATGAGCAGTTCTTC
J: TRBJ2-7; D: TRBD1; V: TRBV20-1; size: few; CDR3: CSATGIDRAPYEQYF; DNA: TGCAGTGCTACGGGAATCGACAGGGCCCCCTACGAGCAGTACTTC
J: TRBJ2-2; D: TRBD2; V: TRBV15; size: few; CDR3: CATSRDGAWSSGSTGELFF; DNA: TGTGCCACCAGCAGAGATGGGGCCTGGAGCAGCGGGAGCACCGGGGAGCTGTTTTTT
J: TRBJ2-5; D: .; V: TRBV12-3/TRBV12-4; size: .; CDR3: CASSFRRQETQYF; DNA: TGTGCCAGCAGTTTTCGGAGACAAGAGACCCAGTACTTC
J: TRBJ2-1; D: TRBD1; V: TRBV24-1; size: .; CDR3: CATSTDVGTGEYNEQFF; DNA: TGTGCCACCAGCACAGATGTCGGGACAGGGGAATACAATGAGCAGTTCTTC